This entry is about one TCR beta chain. The data were taken from a study of blood T cell repertoires in COVID-19. In the study overall: Researchers got acute and convalescent COVID-19 samples from the United States, Italy and Spain.

This table comes from immunoSEQ multiplex PCR, and its TCRdb copy is limited to in-frame clones, with some not included. The sample shows a few hundred thousand clones, roughly 85% of them seen only once. Germline values: CDR1 MNHEY, CDR2 SVGEGT. Between the trimmed V and J ends, which lost 3 bases and 1 base, there was a span of 10 bases. The CDR3 is 14 residues long. This TCR derives from a woman between 18 and 29 years old with acute or convalescent COVID-19. Sequenced material: peripheral blood. This rearrangement joins TRBV6-2 or TRBV6-3 to TRBJ2-7; D gene uncertain. The CDR3 protein is CASSYLSSSYEQYF. The CDR3 bases are TGTGCCAGCAGTTATCTTTCTAGTTCCTACGAGCAGTACTTC.